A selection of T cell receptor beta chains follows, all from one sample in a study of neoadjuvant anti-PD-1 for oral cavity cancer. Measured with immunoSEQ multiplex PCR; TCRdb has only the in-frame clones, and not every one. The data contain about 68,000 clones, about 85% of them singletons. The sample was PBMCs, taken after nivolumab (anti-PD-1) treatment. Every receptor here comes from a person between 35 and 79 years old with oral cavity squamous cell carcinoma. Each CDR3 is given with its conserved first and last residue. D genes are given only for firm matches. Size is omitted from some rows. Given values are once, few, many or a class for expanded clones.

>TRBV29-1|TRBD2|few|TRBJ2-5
CSVSSGRVAETQYF
TGCAGCGTTTCTAGCGGGAGGGTAGCGGAGACCCAGTACTTC
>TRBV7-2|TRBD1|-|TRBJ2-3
CASSRRQGVFTDTQYF
TGTGCCAGCAGCCGTCGACAGGGGGTTTTCACAGATACGCAGTATTTT
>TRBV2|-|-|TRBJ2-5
CASSDGYQETQYF
TGTGCCAGCAGTGACGGCTACCAAGAGACCCAGTACTTC
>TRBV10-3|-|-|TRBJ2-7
CAISEGVGEQYF
TGTGCCATCAGTGAAGGGGTGGGGGAGCAGTACTTC
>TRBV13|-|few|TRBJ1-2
CASSLTGVDYGYTF
TGTGCCAGCAGCTTAACGGGGGTTGACTATGGCTACACCTTC
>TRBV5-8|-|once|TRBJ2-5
CASSWGYQETQYF
TGTGCCAGCAGCTGGGGGTACCAAGAGACCCAGTACTTC
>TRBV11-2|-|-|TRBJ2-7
CASGPPAEQYF
TGTGCCAGCGGACCCCCGGCCGAGCAGTACTTC
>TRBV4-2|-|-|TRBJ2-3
CASSLGLNTDTQYF
TGTGCCAGCAGCCTGGGACTTAACACAGATACGCAGTATTTT
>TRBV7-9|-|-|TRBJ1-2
CASSLDYGYTF
TGTGCCAGCAGCTTAGACTATGGCTACACCTTC
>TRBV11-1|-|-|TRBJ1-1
CASSRDWALNTEAFF
TGTGCCAGCAGTCGGGACTGGGCCCTGAACACTGAAGCTTTCTTT
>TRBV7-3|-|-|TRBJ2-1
CASSFGIRDEQFF
TGTGCCAGCAGCTTTGGGATAAGGGATGAGCAGTTCTTC
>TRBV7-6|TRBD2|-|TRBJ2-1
CASSLDPGLAGGRTTNEQFF
TGTGCCAGCAGCTTAGATCCGGGACTAGCGGGAGGCAGAACTACCAATGAGCAGTTCTTC
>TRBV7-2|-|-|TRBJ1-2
CASSLGPSKGYTF
TGTGCCAGCAGCTTGGGGCCATCTAAGGGCTACACCTTC
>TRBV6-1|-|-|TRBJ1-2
CASSEVGYYGYTF
TGTGCCAGCAGTGAAGTTGGGTACTATGGCTACACCTTC
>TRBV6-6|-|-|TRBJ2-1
CASSSGNNEQFF
TGTGCCAGCAGTTCCGGGAATAATGAGCAGTTCTTC
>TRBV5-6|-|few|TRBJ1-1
CASSLGGFLNTEAFF
TGTGCCAGCAGCTTGGGGGGGTTCCTGAACACTGAAGCTTTCTTT
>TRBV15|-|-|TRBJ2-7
CATSREGGYEQYF
TGTGCCACCAGCAGAGAGGGGGGTTACGAGCAGTACTTC
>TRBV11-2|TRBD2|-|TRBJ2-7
CASRPPSGGKQYF
TGTGCCAGCCGGCCCCCTAGCGGGGGGAAGCAGTACTTC
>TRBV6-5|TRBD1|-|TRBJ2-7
CASRTQGAGNYEQYF
TGTGCCAGCAGAACTCAGGGGGCAGGGAACTACGAGCAGTACTTC
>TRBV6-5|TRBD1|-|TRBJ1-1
CASSYGTGGIRTEAFF
TGTGCCAGCAGTTACGGGACAGGGGGGATTCGCACTGAAGCTTTCTTT
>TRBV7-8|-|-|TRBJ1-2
CASRGEYSSYGYTF
TGTGCCAGCAGGGGCGAGTACTCCTCTTATGGCTACACCTTC
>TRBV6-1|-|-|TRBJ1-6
CASSPESQVTTSLHF
TGTGCCAGCAGTCCAGAGTCCCAGGTTACAACGTCCCTCCACTTT
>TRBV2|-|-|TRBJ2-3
CASSTRNGVLGDTQYF
TGTGCCAGCAGTACCAGGAACGGGGTTTTGGGAGATACGCAGTATTTT
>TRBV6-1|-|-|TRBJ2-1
CASSDLNEQFF
TGTGCCAGCAGCGACCTAAATGAGCAGTTCTTC
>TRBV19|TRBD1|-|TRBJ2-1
CASSEGQDPNEQFF
TGTGCCAGTAGTGAGGGACAGGACCCCAATGAGCAGTTCTTC
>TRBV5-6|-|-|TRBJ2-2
CASSLGYLDTGELFF
TGTGCCAGCAGCTTGGGCTACCTCGACACCGGGGAGCTGTTTTTT
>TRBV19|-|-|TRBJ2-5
CASSNVRGQETQYF
TGTGCCAGTAGCAATGTCAGAGGCCAAGAGACCCAGTACTTC
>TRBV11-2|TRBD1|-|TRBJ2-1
CASSPLFGDRVNEQFF
TGTGCCAGCAGCCCTCTGTTTGGGGACAGGGTTAATGAGCAGTTCTTC
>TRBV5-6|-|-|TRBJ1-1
CASSSGTHTEAFF
TGTGCCAGCAGCTCGGGGACCCACACTGAAGCTTTCTTT
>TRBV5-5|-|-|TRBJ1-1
CASSFSGVNTEAFF
TGTGCCAGCAGCTTCTCAGGGGTGAACACTGAAGCTTTCTTT
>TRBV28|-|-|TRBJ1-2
CASSTPKGGNYGYTF
TGTGCCAGCAGTACCCCCAAAGGAGGTAACTATGGCTACACCTTC
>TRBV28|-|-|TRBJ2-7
CASSPPPGGMRYEQYF
TGTGCCAGCAGTCCCCCCCCTGGGGGGATGAGGTACGAGCAGTACTTC
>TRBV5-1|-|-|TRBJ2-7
CASSLGPGVVAREQYF
TGCGCCAGCAGCTTGGGACCTGGGGTGGTGGCGCGTGAGCAGTACTTC
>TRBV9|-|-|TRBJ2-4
CASNTGSAKNIQYF
TGTGCCAGTAATACCGGGTCAGCCAAAAACATTCAGTACTTC
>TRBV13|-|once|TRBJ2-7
CASSSRRGQTYEQYF
TGTGCCAGCAGCTCCCGACGGGGCCAAACCTACGAGCAGTACTTC
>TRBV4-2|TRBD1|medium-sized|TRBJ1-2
CASSQDGTANSYGYTF
TGTGCCAGCAGCCAAGACGGGACAGCCAATTCCTATGGCTACACCTTC
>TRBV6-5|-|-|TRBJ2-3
CASSYSRQGRPDTQYF
TGTGCCAGCAGTTACTCGAGGCAGGGTAGGCCAGATACGCAGTATTTT
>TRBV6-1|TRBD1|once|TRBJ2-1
CASRSQGSPYNEQFF
TGTGCCAGCAGGTCACAGGGGAGCCCCTACAATGAGCAGTTCTTC
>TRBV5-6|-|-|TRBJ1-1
CASTLGDTEAFF
TGTGCCAGCACCCTGGGGGACACTGAAGCTTTCTTT
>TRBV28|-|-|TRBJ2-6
CASRLAGANVLTF
TGTGCCAGCAGATTGGCCGGGGCCAACGTCCTGACTTTC
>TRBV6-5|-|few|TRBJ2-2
CASSQDRTITGELFF
TGTGCCAGCAGTCAAGACAGAACAATCACCGGGGAGCTGTTTTTT
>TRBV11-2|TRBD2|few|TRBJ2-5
CASSLGSSGTQETQYF
TGTGCCAGCAGCTTAGGTAGCAGCGGGACCCAAGAGACCCAGTACTTC
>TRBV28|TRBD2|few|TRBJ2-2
CASSRTSGKTGELFF
TGTGCCAGCAGCCGGACTAGCGGGAAAACCGGGGAGCTGTTTTTT
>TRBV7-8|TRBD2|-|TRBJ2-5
CASSLLPSGTQETQYF
TGTGCCAGCAGCTTACTCCCTAGCGGGACCCAAGAGACCCAGTACTTC
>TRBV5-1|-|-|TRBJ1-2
CASSLGQNGYTF
TGCGCCAGCAGCTTGGGACAAAATGGCTACACCTTC
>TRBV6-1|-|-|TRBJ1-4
CASRPTDEKLFF
TGTGCCAGCAGACCCACAGATGAAAAACTGTTTTTT
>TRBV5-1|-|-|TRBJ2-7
CASSAQTPGSDYEQYF
TGCGCCAGCAGCGCACAAACCCCAGGGTCCGACTACGAGCAGTACTTC
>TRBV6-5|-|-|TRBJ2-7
CASSRTGTNSYEQYF
TGTGCCAGCAGTCGGACCGGGACGAACTCCTACGAGCAGTACTTC
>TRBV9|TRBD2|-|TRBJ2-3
CASSVGALAGGSQYF
TGTGCCAGCAGCGTAGGAGCTCTAGCGGGAGGGTCGCAGTATTTT
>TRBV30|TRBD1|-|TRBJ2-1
CAWSKLQGAGEQFF
TGTGCCTGGAGCAAGTTACAGGGGGCGGGTGAGCAGTTCTTC
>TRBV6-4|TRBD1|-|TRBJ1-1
CASTRGITEAFF
TGTGCCAGCACCAGGGGGATCACTGAAGCTTTCTTT
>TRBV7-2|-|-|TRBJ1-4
CASSLPAGGVEKLFF
TGTGCCAGCAGCTTGCCGGCCGGGGGGGTTGAAAAACTGTTTTTT
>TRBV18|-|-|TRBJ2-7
CASSPAGPNPGEQYF
TGTGCCAGCTCACCTGCCGGGCCTAACCCTGGGGAGCAGTACTTC
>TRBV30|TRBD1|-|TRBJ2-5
CAWDRVPETQYF
TGTGCCTGGGACAGGGTGCCAGAGACCCAGTACTTC
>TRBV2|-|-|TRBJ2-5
CASRPTGGGSRGETQYF
TGTGCCAGCAGGCCAACAGGTGGAGGGAGCCGGGGAGAGACCCAGTACTTC
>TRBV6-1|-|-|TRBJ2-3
CASSESQTDTQYF
TGTGCCAGCAGTGAATCCCAGACAGATACGCAGTATTTT
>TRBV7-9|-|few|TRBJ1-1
CASSPAGSLNTEAFF
TGTGCCAGCAGCCCGGCGGGCAGCTTGAACACTGAAGCTTTCTTT